This paragraph reports one T cell receptor beta chain. Its antigen is undetermined. The data derive from a study of T cell responses to AZD1222 COVID-19 vaccine. The table came from immunoSEQ multiplex PCR; TCRdb's copy has only in-frame clones and leaves some out. The data show about 180,000 clones, 80% to 95% seen once. The study's findings and limits: Reportedly, close to half of spike-specific TCRs are directed against unmutated variant regions. It was only after the peak T cell response that any repertoires were sampled. Clonal diversity was possibly underestimated; the donors were predominantly white British and more often female.

CDR3 size: 12 residues. Deletions cut 4 bases from V and 5 bases from J, with 8 bases between. Second doses at about 4 or about 12 weeks were pooled. This sequence was found in an adult who received the AZD1222 COVID-19 vaccine. Sequencing was performed on peripheral blood, taken 28 days after the second AZD1222 dose. V usage is TRBV12-3 or TRBV12-4 and J usage is TRBJ1-2; D unclear. The CDR3 DNA sequence: TGTGCCAGCAGTTCGGTTCCTTATGGCTACACCTTC. This sequence encodes CASSSVPYGYTF.